These 19 T cell receptor beta chains share one sample of origin, sequenced in a study of T cell responses to AZD1222 COVID-19 vaccine. This table comes from immunoSEQ multiplex PCR, and its TCRdb copy is limited to in-frame clones, with some not included. The repertoire includes about 89,000 clones, 86% of them detected once, and 5.6% sits in the top ten. The specimen comprised peripheral blood, sampled 28 days after the second AZD1222 dose. The receptors shown here come from an adult who received the AZD1222 COVID-19 vaccine.

This chain uses TRBV18 with TRBJ2-7, with no clear D. The CDR3 has 13 amino acids. V was trimmed by 1 base and J by 2 bases, leaving 6 bases between them. CDR1 and CDR2 (germline): KGHSH, LQKENI. Here the CDR3 reads CASSPLGAYEQYF. CDR3 nucleotides: TGTGCCAGCTCACCACTAGGAGCCTACGAGCAGTACTTC.

The chain uses TRBV29-1 and TRBJ2-1; D gene ambiguous. Germline V gene sequence: CDR1 SQVTM, CDR2 ANQGSEA. The CDR3 loop spans 10 amino acids. Deletions cut 8 bases from V and 6 bases from J, with 8 bases between. The CDR3 DNA sequence: TGCAGCTCGAGGACCAATGAGCAGTTCTTC. This translates into CSSRTNEQFF.

The V call is TRBV28, the J call TRBJ2-7; D could derive from TRBD1 or TRBD2 (5 bases each). Germline V gives CDR1 MDHEN, CDR2 SYDVKM. This CDR3 spans 13 amino acids. Trimming shortened V by 6 bases and J by 7 bases, and 16 bases separated the two germline ends. The CDR3 bases are TGTGCCAGCAGCCCGGGGCTCCGGGGAGAGCAGTACTTC. Amino acids: CASSPGLRGEQYF.

There are a few counts of this clone. This rearrangement joins TRBV28 to TRBJ2-2; D call uncertain. Trimming removed 2 bases at V and 2 bases at J, with 9 bases between. Germline values: CDR1 MDHEN, CDR2 SYDVKM. CDR3 size: 15 residues. CDR3 residues: CASSLGRFNTGELFF. The CDR3 DNA reads as TGTGCCAGCAGTTTAGGCAGGTTCAACACCGGGGAGCTGTTTTTT. The full variable domain, in which reference TRBV28 and TRBJ2-2 provide the parts outside the CDR3, is DVKVTQSSRYLVKRTGEKVFLECVQDMDHENMFWYRQDPGLGLRLIYFSYDVKMKEKGDIPEGYSVSREKKERFSLILESASTNQTSMYLCASSLGRFNTGELFFGEGSRLTVL.

The count of this clone is one. The rearrangement uses TRBV18 and TRBJ2-1, with D perhaps matching TRBD2 (5 bases). The CDR3 contains 15 residues. V lost 2 bases and J 2 bases, leaving 10 bases between the germline ends. Germline V gene lookup returns CDR1 KGHSH and CDR2 LQKENI. CDR3 amino acids: CASSPSGNPYNEQFF. Here the CDR3 DNA reads TGTGCCAGCTCACCATCGGGGAACCCCTACAATGAGCAGTTCTTC.

The rearrangement uses TRBV7-2 and TRBJ1-2; TRBD1 agrees at 10 bases. CDR1 is SGHTA, CDR2 FQGNSA, per germline. V shed 5 bases, J shed 3 bases, and the junction held 9 bases outside the gene matches. The CDR3 length is 16 residues. The CDR3 DNA reads TGTGCCAGCAGCCCGGGACAGGGGCGAGGCCACTATGGCTACACCTTC. Translated: CASSPGQGRGHYGYTF.

On this clone: Compared with germline, one end of the junction differs, possibly owing to a read error. V is TRBV7-7 and J is TRBJ2-1; no definite D call. The CDR3 covers 14 residues. Germline-derived CDR1 and CDR2 are SSHAT and FNYEAQ (reference sequence). The CDR3 protein is CASSLGLTYNEQFF. The DNA for the CDR3 is TGTGCTAGCAGCTTAGGGCTAACCTACAATGAGCAGTTCTTC. The entire variable domain, with the rest obtained from reference TRBV7-7 and TRBJ2-1, is as follows: GAGVSQSPRYKVTKRGQDVTLRCDPISSHATLYWYQQALGQGPEFLTYFNYEAQPDKSGLPSDRFSAERPEGSISTLTIQRTEQRDSAMYRCASSLGLTYNEQFFGPGTRLTVL.

The V and J genes are TRBV6-5 and TRBJ2-3; possible D gene TRBD2, 5 bases. Germline V lookup: CDR1 MNHEY, CDR2 SVGAGI. CDR3 length: 12 residues. With 6 bases removed from V and 4 bases from J, the gap between germline ends came to 8 bases. The CDR3 protein is CASSPRADTQYF. The CDR3 region has the DNA TGTGCCAGCAGCCCGCGGGCAGATACGCAGTATTTT.

This chain connects TRBV5-4 to TRBJ1-4, with a possible D match to TRBD1 (6 bases). Trimming pared 2 bases from V and 6 bases from J, leaving 11 bases between. The CDR3 is 14 residues long. Germline V gene sequence: CDR1 SGHNT, CDR2 YYREEE (reference sequence). The CDR3 DNA reads as TGTGCCAGCAGCTTCGGCAGGGGTGATGAAAAACTGTTTTTT. This translates into CASSFGRGDEKLFF. The full variable domain, in which reference TRBV5-4 and TRBJ1-4 provide the parts outside the CDR3, is ETGVTQSPTHLIKTRGQQVTLRCSSQSGHNTVSWYQQALGQGPQFIFQYYREEENGRGNFPPRFSGLQFPNYSSELNVNALELDDSALYLCASSFGRGDEKLFFGSGTQLSVL.

The gene calls are TRBV30 and TRBJ2-5; D possibly uses TRBD1 or TRBD2 (6 bases each). CDR3 size: 15 residues. Germline loops: CDR1 GTSNPN, CDR2 SVGIG (reference sequence). The V gene lost 5 bases and the J gene lost 2 bases, with 18 bases spanning the gap. The CDR3 nucleotides read TGTGCCTGGGCGGGAAAGGGGACACTACAAGAGACCCAGTACTTC. Protein: CAWAGKGTLQETQYF.

This clone appeared a few times. The rearrangement uses TRBV7-3 and TRBJ2-7; D is unclear. CDR1 and CDR2 (germline): SGHTA, FQGTGA. The CDR3 is 14 residues long. V lost 0 bases and J 2 bases, leaving 8 bases between the germline ends. CDR3 in DNA: TGTGCCAGCAGCTTAACCCCAGGAGCCTACGAGCAGTACTTC. Protein: CASSLTPGAYEQYF.

The chain employs TRBV6-5 and TRBJ2-7; 10 nucleotides agree with TRBD2. Germline V gene lookup returns CDR1 MNHEY and CDR2 SVGAGI. The CDR3 extends over 15 amino acids. Trimming cost V 6 bases and J 0 bases; bases outside gene matches: 5. The CDR3 loop is CASRNSGRSSYEQYF. In DNA form, the CDR3 reads TGTGCCAGCAGAAATAGCGGGAGGAGCTCCTACGAGCAGTACTTC.

The genes are TRBV13 and TRBJ2-7, with D maybe TRBD1 (6 bases). The V and J ends lost 1 base and 4 bases respectively, with 8 bases between them. The V gene's germline CDR1 is PRHDT and CDR2 FYEKMQ (reference sequence). This CDR3 contains 13 residues. In DNA, the CDR3 is TGTGCCAGCAGCTTAGCCAGGGGATACGAGCAGTACTTC. Encoded protein: CASSLARGYEQYF.

Remarks on this clone: One end of the junction is discordant with germline, which a read error may explain. The rearrangement joins TRBV7-8 to TRBJ2-1; 8 nucleotides match TRBD2. In germline, CDR1 is SGHVS, CDR2 FQNEAQ. The CDR3 has 17 residues. The CDR3 reads CASNLGRRGGPANEQFF. The CDR3 DNA follows: TGTGCCAGCAACTTAGGTCGACGGGGGGGTCCGGCCAATGAGCAGTTCTTC.

The chain uses TRBV6-5 and TRBJ2-7; D call uncertain. The CDR3 loop spans 14 amino acids. Germline CDR1 and CDR2: MNHEY and SVGAGI. Deletions cut 6 bases from V and 3 bases from J, with 15 bases between. The CDR3 loop reads CASRLEPIVYEQYF. CDR3 nucleotide sequence: TGTGCCAGCAGGCTAGAGCCTATTGTCTACGAGCAGTACTTC.

The rearrangement uses TRBV2 and TRBJ2-7; 10 bases are shared with TRBD1. The germline CDR1 and CDR2 sequences are SNHLY and FYNNEI. With V trimmed by 4 bases and J by 4 bases, 1 base remained unmatched. The CDR3 covers 13 residues. CDR3 DNA sequence: TGTGCCAGCAGTGGACAGGGGGCTTACGAGCAGTACTTC. It specifies CASSGQGAYEQYF.

This rearrangement joins TRBV28 to TRBJ2-1, with a possible D match to TRBD2 (5 bases). Per germline, CDR1 MDHEN and CDR2 SYDVKM. The CDR3 consists of 12 residues. The V end was cut by 2 bases, the J end by 12 bases, with 11 bases between. The DNA of the CDR3 is TGTGCCAGCAGTTTAGTCGTGGGGAGGCAGTTCTTC. Residues: CASSLVVGRQFF.

The V call is TRBV12-3 or TRBV12-4, the J call TRBJ1-2; 7 positions match TRBD1. This CDR3 spans 13 amino acids. The V gene end was trimmed by 3 bases and the J gene end by 7 bases; junction bases not matched to a gene: 5. DNA of the CDR3: TGTGCCAGCAGTTTTGCACAGGGGCTTGGCTACACCTTC. This sequence encodes CASSFAQGLGYTF.

The chain joins TRBV4-3 to TRBJ1-5, with D uncertain. The V gene lost 4 bases and the J gene lost 2 bases, with 12 bases spanning the gap. The CDR3 covers 15 residues. Germline-derived CDR1 and CDR2 are LGHNA and YSLEER. CDR3 sequence (DNA): TGCGCCAGCAGCCGGAGCTCCCAAGGCAATCAGCCCCAGCATTTT. This translates into CASSRSSQGNQPQHF.